The 5 T cell receptor beta chains below come from one sample, sequenced in a study of a mutant IDH1 vaccine in newly diagnosed glioma. Time point denoted: week 35, safety follow-up. One vaccine dose held 300 ug of mutant IDH1 20-mer peptide and came with topical imiquimod. Profiling relied on immunoSEQ multiplex PCR, and the TCRdb table lists in-frame clones only, not all of them. There are 40,000 to 45,000 clones in the sample; under 90% occur only once, and 4.7% lies in the top ten. Which antigens these TCRs recognize remains unknown. Sequenced here: PBMCs, sampled from a glioma patient whose treatment included an IDH1 peptide vaccine. The receptors here all came from a woman in her thirties or forties with glioma. Some clones in this sample may be carry-over from other donors' samples.

This clone was observed once. The V and J genes are TRBV10-3 and TRBJ1-4; 9 nucleotides match TRBD1. Germline trimming cut 6 bases from V and 4 bases from J; bases unmatched to any gene: 6. CDR1 is ENHRY, CDR2 SYGVKD, per germline. The CDR3 has 15 residues. The CDR3 DNA is TGTGCCATCAGGCCCGGGACAGGGTTTAATGAAAAACTGTTTTTT. Translation gives CAIRPGTGFNEKLFF.

As for this clone: As the CDR3 is not closed by the conserved phenylalanine or tryptophan, this likely results from a read error. This chain connects TRBV29-1 to TRBJ1-2, with 11 bases identical to TRBD1. The CDR3 loop spans 13 amino acids. The V segment lost 6 bases and the J segment 6 bases; nucleotides outside the gene matches: 6. Germline CDR1 SQVTM, CDR2 ANQGSEA. As DNA, the CDR3 is TGCAGCGTGGAGGACAGGGGGCAGAATGGCTACACCTTA. Its translation: CSVEDRGQNGYTL.

The rearrangement links TRBV4-2 to TRBJ2-1, with D unclear. Trimming pared 1 base from V and 4 bases from J, leaving 2 bases between. Germline V gives CDR1 LGHNA, CDR2 YNFKEQ. This CDR3 comprises 12 residues. The CDR3 DNA is TGTGCCAGCAGCCAAGGGTACAATGAGCAGTTCTTC. This sequence encodes CASSQGYNEQFF.

This rearrangement joins TRBV11-2 to TRBJ2-7; D possibly corresponds to TRBD2 (6 bases). The germline CDR1 and CDR2 sequences are SGHAT and FQNNGV. V was shortened by 2 bases and J by 6 bases, with 14 bases between the two germline ends. The CDR3 runs 14 residues. The CDR3, as DNA: TGTGCCAGCAGCTTAAGGTGGCAGGGAGGCGAGCAGTACTTC. Protein product: CASSLRWQGGEQYF.

The rearrangement links TRBV25-1 to TRBJ1-1; 7 bases are a match to TRBD1. Trimming took 5 bases from V and 2 from J; bases not matched to a gene: 5. This CDR3 comprises 14 residues. Germline CDR1 and CDR2: MGHDK and SYGVNS. CDR3 sequence (DNA): TGTGCCAGCAGTCGACAGGGCTATAACACTGAAGCTTTCTTT. Residues: CASSRQGYNTEAFF.